Presented here are 28 T cell receptor beta chains from one specimen sequenced in a study of cytomegalovirus exposure and HLA in healthy donors. PCR was performed using 60 Vbeta and 13 Jbeta primers. The method was immunoSEQ multiplex PCR; TCRdb's version includes in-frame clones alone and lacks a portion of them. The sample lists about 97,000 clones, 65% to 85% seen once, with about 10% in the top ten. Sample: PBMCs. All receptors derive from a man between 50 and 59 years old in good health and CMV-seronegative.

The chain couples TRBV30 to TRBJ1-2; tentative D call: TRBD1 (5 bases). V was cut by 3 bases and J by 8 bases, with 16 bases left in between. Germline CDR1 and CDR2: GTSNPN and SVGIG (reference sequence). This CDR3 contains 13 residues. Here the CDR3 DNA reads TGTGCCTGGAGGGGAGGGGCTTCCACGGGCTACACCTTC. Its protein is CAWRGGASTGYTF.

The chain carries TRBV2 and TRBJ1-5, with D perhaps TRBD1 (6 bases). The CDR3 is 14 amino acids. The germline V gene encodes CDR1 SNHLY and CDR2 FYNNEI. With 0 bases removed from V and 7 bases from J, the gap between germline ends came to 10 bases. The CDR3, as DNA: TGTGCCAGCAGTGAAGCGCCAGGGGAACAGCCCCAGCATTTT. Its translation: CASSEAPGEQPQHF.

This sequence joins TRBV7-2 and TRBJ2-5, with 12 bases fitting TRBD2. There are 15 residues in the CDR3. Germline CDR1 and CDR2: SGHTA and FQGNSA. J gave up 4 bases and V 8 bases, and 8 bases lay outside the gene matches. In nucleotides, the CDR3 is TGTGCCAGCGGACCTACTAGCGGGAGGAGAGAGACCCAGTACTTC. It codes for CASGPTSGRRETQYF.

The count of this clone is one. The chain joins TRBV5-1 to TRBJ2-1; a weak D match, TRBD2 (5 bases). CDR3 length: 15 amino acids. CDR1 is SGHRS, CDR2 YFSETQ, per germline. V shed 6 bases and J shed 15 bases, with 28 bases lying between them. CDR3 residues: CASTNGGGSTRMPFF. CDR3 DNA: TGCGCCAGCACGAACGGAGGCGGAAGTACAAGGATGCCGTTCTTC.

The chain recombines TRBV5-8 with TRBJ1-2; unclear D gene. Germline CDR1 and CDR2: SGHTS and YDEGEE. This CDR3 region has 13 residues. V was pared by 0 bases and J by 5 bases, with 8 bases between. For the CDR3, the DNA is TGTGCCAGCAGCTTGGCCGGGAGTTATGGCTACACCTTC. Translating it yields CASSLAGSYGYTF.

V usage is TRBV6-5 and J usage is TRBJ1-2, with 8 bases fitting TRBD1. V dropped 9 bases and J dropped 7; count of bases not matched to a gene: 16. The CDR3 has 15 residues. Per the germline V gene, CDR1 is MNHEY and CDR2 is SVGAGI. DNA of the CDR3: TGTGCCAGACTCCAAACGAAAACAGGGGGGGGTGGCTACACCTTC. Translating gives CARLQTKTGGGGYTF.

The chain combines TRBV7-9 with TRBJ1-1, with a weak D call TRBD1 (5 bases). The CDR3 sequence is 15 residues long. V was shortened by 1 base and J by 2 bases, with 11 bases between the two germline ends. Germline V gene sequence: CDR1 SEHNR, CDR2 FQNEAQ (reference sequence). The CDR3 nucleotides are TGTGCCAGCAGCTTAGGACAGCTAAAAAACACTGAAGCTTTCTTT. It yields the protein CASSLGQLKNTEAFF.

Concerning this clone: The same CDR3 arises from other DNA sequences in this sample as well. The chain links TRBV11-2 to TRBJ1-5; possible D gene TRBD1, 6 bases. CDR3 length equals 14 residues. The germline gives CDR1 SGHAT, CDR2 FQNNGV. V lost 5 bases and J lost 4, with 12 bases in between. The CDR3 loop reads CASSLGRGNQPQHF. In DNA, the CDR3 is TGTGCCAGCAGCCTCGGGAGGGGGAATCAGCCCCAGCATTTT.

The chain is built from TRBV7-9 and TRBJ1-1; D might be TRBD1 (5 bases). Germline CDR1 and CDR2: SEHNR and FQNEAQ (reference sequence). The CDR3 has 14 amino acids. With 1 base removed from V and 1 base from J, the gap between germline ends came to 7 bases. CDR3 in DNA: TGTGCCAGCAGCTTAGTAGGGGAGAACACTGAAGCTTTCTTT. Protein sequence: CASSLVGENTEAFF. Using reference TRBV7-9 and TRBJ1-1 for the parts outside the CDR3, the full variable domain is DTGVSQNPRHKITKRGQNVTFRCDPISEHNRLYWYRQTLGQGPEFLTYFQNEAQLEKSRLLSDRFSAERPKGSFSTLEIQRTEQGDSAMYLCASSLVGENTEAFFGQGTRLTVV.

This clone appeared a few times. J is TRBJ2-1 and V is TRBV30; D gene uncertain. Trimming removed 3 bases from V and 2 bases from J, with 11 bases in between. CDR1 GTSNPN and CDR2 SVGIG come from the germline V gene (reference sequence). The CDR3 extends over 14 amino acids. This chain's CDR3 is CAWSPLGPYNEQFF. CDR3 nucleotide sequence: TGTGCCTGGAGCCCTTTGGGCCCCTACAATGAGCAGTTCTTC.

This rearrangement joins TRBV5-1 to TRBJ1-1; 7 nucleotides align to TRBD1. From germline, CDR1 is SGHRS and CDR2 YFSETQ. The V gene end was trimmed by 2 bases and the J gene end by 5 bases; junction bases not matched to a gene: 9. CDR3 length: 15 residues. The CDR3 coding sequence is TGCGCCAGCAGCTTAGTACAGGGGTTAGGTACTGAAGCTTTCTTT. The encoded protein is CASSLVQGLGTEAFF.

Only one count was recorded for this clone. This chain links TRBV11-2 with TRBJ1-1; unclear D gene. The CDR3 sequence is 15 residues long. Trimming removed 5 bases at V and 1 base at J, with 14 bases between. From germline, CDR1 is SGHAT and CDR2 FQNNGV. The CDR3 reads CASSPQPAGNTEAFF. CDR3 nucleotide sequence: TGTGCCAGCAGCCCCCAGCCGGCGGGGAACACTGAAGCTTTCTTT.

The V call is TRBV5-8, the J call TRBJ2-1; D possibly corresponds to TRBD1 (5 bases). Trimming cost V 1 base and J 10 bases, with 6 bases left between them. Germline CDR1 and CDR2: SGHTS and YDEGEE. CDR3 length: 11 residues. The CDR3 nucleotides read TGTGCCAGCAGCTTGACAGGAGAGCAGTTCTTC. Amino acids: CASSLTGEQFF.

V is TRBV12-5 and J is TRBJ1-1, with a weak D call TRBD1 (5 bases). CDR3 length equals 13 residues. Germline CDR1 and CDR2: LGHNT and FRNRAP. V lost 3 bases and J lost 1, with 6 bases in between. The CDR3 DNA is TGTGCTAGTGGTTTCCAGGGGAACACTGAAGCTTTCTTT. Amino acid sequence: CASGFQGNTEAFF.

This clone was counted only a few times. The rearrangement links TRBV4-1 to TRBJ1-5; D is ambiguous. Germline CDR1 and CDR2: MGHRA and YSYEKL. The length of the CDR3 is 16 residues. Trimming pared 1 base from V and 2 bases from J, leaving 12 bases between. CDR3 residues: CASSQGQTAGNQPQHF. In DNA, the CDR3 is TGCGCCAGCAGCCAAGGACAAACGGCTGGCAATCAGCCCCAGCATTTT.

This chain connects TRBV7-3 to TRBJ2-3; 10 bases align to TRBD2. Germline values: CDR1 SGHTA, CDR2 FQGTGA. The CDR3 extends over 16 amino acids. After removal of 3 bases from V and 4 bases from J, the junction contained 7 bases not matched to a gene. The CDR3 here is CASSFPSGGAADTQYF. The CDR3 DNA reads TGTGCCAGCAGCTTTCCCAGCGGGGGGGCCGCAGATACGCAGTATTTT.

The chain carries TRBV28 and TRBJ2-3; tentatively, D is TRBD1 (5 bases). Trimming stripped 11 bases from V and 0 bases from J, with 24 bases between. The CDR3 spans 17 residues. Germline V gene data show CDR1 as MDHEN and CDR2 as SYDVKM. The CDR3 coding sequence is TGTGCCGTGCTATCCGCCTGGGGCGTCTCTAGCACAGATACGCAGTATTTT. This gives the protein CAVLSAWGVSSTDTQYF.

In this sample, this clone turned up a few times. The gene calls are TRBV6-1 and TRBJ2-3; 12 positions agree with TRBD2. The CDR3 contains 15 residues. The V and J ends lost 6 bases and 5 bases, in that order; junction bases with no gene match: 6. Looked up from germline, CDR1 is MNHNS and CDR2 is SASEGT. CDR3 in DNA: TGTGCCAGCAGCCCTAGCGGGGGGGCGGGAGATACGCAGTATTTT. Protein: CASSPSGGAGDTQYF.

This clone was detected once. The rearrangement uses TRBV27 and TRBJ1-1; D ambiguous. In germline, CDR1 is MNHEY, CDR2 SMNVEV (reference sequence). Trimming shortened V by 6 bases and J by 0 bases, and 23 bases separated the two germline ends. This CDR3 is built from 18 residues. The CDR3 region is CASSPTLRLLTMNTEAFF. The CDR3 DNA sequence: TGTGCCAGCAGCCCCACCTTGAGGCTCCTTACTATGAACACTGAAGCTTTCTTT.

The chain is built from TRBV7-9 and TRBJ2-3, with TRBD2 identical over 7 bases. The CDR3 has 15 amino acids. J gave up 6 bases and V 4 bases, and 10 bases lay outside the gene matches. From germline, CDR1 is SEHNR and CDR2 FQNEAQ (reference sequence). The CDR3 sequence is CASSWMGGRQDTQYF. The CDR3 DNA is TGTGCCAGCAGCTGGATGGGCGGGAGACAGGATACGCAGTATTTT.

V is TRBV7-9 and J is TRBJ1-2; 7 positions agree with TRBD1. Looked up from germline, CDR1 is SEHNR and CDR2 is FQNEAQ (reference sequence). The V gene end was trimmed by 1 base and the J gene end by 12 bases; junction bases not matched to a gene: 8. The CDR3 contains 13 residues. The CDR3 protein is CASSLGTGGFHTF. The CDR3 DNA follows: TGTGCCAGCAGCTTAGGGACAGGAGGATTCCACACCTTC.

V and J are TRBV11-2 and TRBJ2-7, with D tentatively TRBD1 (6 bases). Trimming took 2 bases from V and 3 from J, leaving 11 bases between them. CDR3 length: 14 residues. Germline V gene sequence: CDR1 SGHAT, CDR2 FQNNGV. For the CDR3, the DNA is TGTGCCAGCAGCTTAAGACAGGATGTCTACGAGCAGTACTTC. This sequence encodes CASSLRQDVYEQYF.

The rearrangement joins TRBV28 to TRBJ1-2; TRBD1 matches 8 bases. The J segment lost 7 bases and the V segment lost 4 bases, leaving 11 bases of the junction unmatched. CDR1 is MDHEN, CDR2 SYDVKM, per germline. The CDR3 runs 15 residues. The CDR3 DNA reads TGTGCCAGCAGTTCACCCGCTACACAGGGGGGTGGCTACACCTTC. Translation: CASSSPATQGGGYTF.

The V and J genes are TRBV2 and TRBJ1-2; TRBD1 is a possible D gene (5 bases). The germline V gene has CDR1 SNHLY and CDR2 FYNNEI. The ends were cut back, 1 base at V and 5 bases at J, with 17 bases in the middle. The CDR3 totals 16 residues. CDR3 residues: CASSEGGRGMGYGYTF. Here the CDR3 DNA reads TGTGCCAGCAGTGAAGGGGGCCGTGGCATGGGATATGGCTACACCTTC.

CDR3: CASSYSGRGNQPQHF. The CDR3 nucleotides read TGTGCCAGCAGTTACTCGGGCAGGGGGAATCAGCCCCAGCATTTT. The rearrangement uses TRBV6-5 and TRBJ1-5, with 7 bases identical to TRBD1. The CDR3 extends over 15 amino acids. CDR1 and CDR2 (germline): MNHEY, SVGAGI. V lost 0 bases, J lost 4 bases, and 3 bases stayed unmatched.

This clone has a handful of counts. This rearrangement joins TRBV30 to TRBJ2-1, with D tentatively TRBD1 (6 bases). The germline V gene encodes CDR1 GTSNPN and CDR2 SVGIG (reference sequence). This CDR3 comprises 15 residues. V gave up 1 base and J gave up 6 bases, with 16 bases separating them. The CDR3 loop reads CAWSGGHRGPNEQFF. Here the CDR3 DNA reads TGTGCCTGGAGTGGGGGACACCGAGGGCCCAATGAGCAGTTCTTC.

The J gene is TRBJ1-4, the V gene TRBV28; the D gene is possibly TRBD1 (5 bases). CDR3 size: 16 residues. Trimming removed 5 bases at V and 0 bases at J, with 13 bases between. Germline CDR1 reads MDHEN; CDR2 reads SYDVKM. CDR3 nucleotides: TGTGCCAGCAGTACCCCCCGGGGGTCAACTAATGAAAAACTGTTTTTT. Protein product: CASSTPRGSTNEKLFF.

The chain couples TRBV4-1 to TRBJ2-5, with a possible D match to TRBD1 (6 bases). Trimming removed 4 bases from V and 3 bases from J, with 12 bases in between. This CDR3 region has 14 residues. Germline V gene lookup returns CDR1 MGHRA and CDR2 YSYEKL. The CDR3 spells CASSRDTGKETQYF. The CDR3 DNA is TGCGCCAGCAGCCGGGACACTGGAAAAGAGACCCAGTACTTC.